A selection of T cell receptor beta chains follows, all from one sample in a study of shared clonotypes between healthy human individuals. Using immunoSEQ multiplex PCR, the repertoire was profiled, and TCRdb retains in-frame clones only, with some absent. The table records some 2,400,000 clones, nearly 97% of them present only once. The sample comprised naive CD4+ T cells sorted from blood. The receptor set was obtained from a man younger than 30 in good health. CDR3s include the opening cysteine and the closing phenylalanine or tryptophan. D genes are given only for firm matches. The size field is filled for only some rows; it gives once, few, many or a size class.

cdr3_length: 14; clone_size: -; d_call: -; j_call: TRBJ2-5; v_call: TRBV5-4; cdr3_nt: TGTGCCAGCAGCTTGAGGGGGGGCCAAGAGACCCAGTACTTC; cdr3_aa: CASSLRGGQETQYF
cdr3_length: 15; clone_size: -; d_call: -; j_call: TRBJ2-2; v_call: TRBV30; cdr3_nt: TGTGCCTGGAAGGTTAGGGGTACTTCCACCGGGGAGCTGTTTTTT; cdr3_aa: CAWKVRGTSTGELFF
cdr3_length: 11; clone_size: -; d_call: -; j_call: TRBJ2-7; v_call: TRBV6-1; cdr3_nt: TGTGCCAGCAGCTCTTGGGATAGGCAGTACTTC; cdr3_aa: CASSSWDRQYF
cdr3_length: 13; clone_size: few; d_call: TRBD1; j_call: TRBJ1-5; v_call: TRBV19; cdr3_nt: TGTGCCAGTCAGGGGGCCGGCAATCAGCCCCAGCATTTT; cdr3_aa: CASQGAGNQPQHF
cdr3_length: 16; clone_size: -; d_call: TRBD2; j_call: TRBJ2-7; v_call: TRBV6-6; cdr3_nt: TGTGCCAGCAGTTACTCTTCGCGGGAGGGCCTCCACGAGCAGTACTTC; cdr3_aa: CASSYSSREGLHEQYF
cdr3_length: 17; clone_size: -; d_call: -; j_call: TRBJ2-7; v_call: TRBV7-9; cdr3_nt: TGTGCCAGCAGCTTAAGTACCGGGACCACACACTCCTACGAGCAGTACTTC; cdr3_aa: CASSLSTGTTHSYEQYF
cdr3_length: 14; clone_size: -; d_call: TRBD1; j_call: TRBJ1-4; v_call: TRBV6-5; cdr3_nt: TGTGCCAGCAGACCCGACCGACAGGGAGAAAAACTGTTTTTT; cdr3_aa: CASRPDRQGEKLFF
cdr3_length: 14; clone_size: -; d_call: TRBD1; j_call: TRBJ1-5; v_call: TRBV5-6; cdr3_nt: TGTGCCAGCAGCTTACAGGGGCCTAATCAGCCCCAGCATTTT; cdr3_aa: CASSLQGPNQPQHF
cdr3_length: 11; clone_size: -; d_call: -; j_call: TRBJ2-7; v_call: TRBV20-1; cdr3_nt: TGCAGTGTGCAGACCTTTTACGAGCAGTACTTC; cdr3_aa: CSVQTFYEQYF
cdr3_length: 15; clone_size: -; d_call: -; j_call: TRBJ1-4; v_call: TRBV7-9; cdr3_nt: TGTGCCAGCAGCGCGGACGGTGCAACTAATGAAAAACTGTTTTTT; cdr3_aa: CASSADGATNEKLFF
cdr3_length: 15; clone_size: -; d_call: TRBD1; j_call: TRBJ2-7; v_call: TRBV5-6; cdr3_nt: TGTGCCAGCAGCTTCGACAGGGGCGATATCTACGAGCAGTACTTC; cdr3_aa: CASSFDRGDIYEQYF
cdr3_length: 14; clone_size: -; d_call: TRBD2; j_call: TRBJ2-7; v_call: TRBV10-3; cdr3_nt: TGTGCCATCAGTGGCTCCGGGACTAGCGGAGAGCAGTACTTC; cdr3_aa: CAISGSGTSGEQYF
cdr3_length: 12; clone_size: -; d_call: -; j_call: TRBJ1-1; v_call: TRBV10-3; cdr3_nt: TGTGCCATCAGTCCCCGGGGCACTGAAGCTTTCTTT; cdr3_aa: CAISPRGTEAFF
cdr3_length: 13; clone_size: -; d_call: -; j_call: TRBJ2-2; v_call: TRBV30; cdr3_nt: TGTGCCTGGGGGCTATCGAACACCGGGGAGCTGTTTTTT; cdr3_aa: CAWGLSNTGELFF
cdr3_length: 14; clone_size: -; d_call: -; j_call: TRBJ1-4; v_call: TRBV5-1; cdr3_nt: TGCGCCAGCAGCCGGGAAGCAACTAATGAAAAACTGTTTTTT; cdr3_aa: CASSREATNEKLFF
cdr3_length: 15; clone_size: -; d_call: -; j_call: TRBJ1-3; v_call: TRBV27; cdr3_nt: TGTGCCAGCAGTCCTCTCTCCAACTCTGGAAACACCATATATTTT; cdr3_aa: CASSPLSNSGNTIYF